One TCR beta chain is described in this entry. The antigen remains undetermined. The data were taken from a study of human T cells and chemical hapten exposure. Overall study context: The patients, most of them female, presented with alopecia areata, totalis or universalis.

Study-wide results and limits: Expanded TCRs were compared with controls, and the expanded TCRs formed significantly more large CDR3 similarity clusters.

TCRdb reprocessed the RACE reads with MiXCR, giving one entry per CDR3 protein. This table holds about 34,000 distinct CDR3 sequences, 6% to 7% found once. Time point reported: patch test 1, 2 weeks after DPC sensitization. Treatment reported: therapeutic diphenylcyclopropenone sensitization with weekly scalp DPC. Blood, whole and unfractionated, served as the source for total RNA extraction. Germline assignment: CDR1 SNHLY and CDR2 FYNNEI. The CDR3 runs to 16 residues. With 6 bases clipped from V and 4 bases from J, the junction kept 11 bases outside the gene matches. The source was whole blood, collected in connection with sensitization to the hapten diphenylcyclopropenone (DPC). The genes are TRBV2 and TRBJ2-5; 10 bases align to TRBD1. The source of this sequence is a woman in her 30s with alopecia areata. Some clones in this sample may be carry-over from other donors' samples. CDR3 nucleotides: TGTGCCAGCAGACCCAGGACAGGGGGGTGGAGAGAGACCCAGTACTTC. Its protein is CASRPRTGGWRETQYF.